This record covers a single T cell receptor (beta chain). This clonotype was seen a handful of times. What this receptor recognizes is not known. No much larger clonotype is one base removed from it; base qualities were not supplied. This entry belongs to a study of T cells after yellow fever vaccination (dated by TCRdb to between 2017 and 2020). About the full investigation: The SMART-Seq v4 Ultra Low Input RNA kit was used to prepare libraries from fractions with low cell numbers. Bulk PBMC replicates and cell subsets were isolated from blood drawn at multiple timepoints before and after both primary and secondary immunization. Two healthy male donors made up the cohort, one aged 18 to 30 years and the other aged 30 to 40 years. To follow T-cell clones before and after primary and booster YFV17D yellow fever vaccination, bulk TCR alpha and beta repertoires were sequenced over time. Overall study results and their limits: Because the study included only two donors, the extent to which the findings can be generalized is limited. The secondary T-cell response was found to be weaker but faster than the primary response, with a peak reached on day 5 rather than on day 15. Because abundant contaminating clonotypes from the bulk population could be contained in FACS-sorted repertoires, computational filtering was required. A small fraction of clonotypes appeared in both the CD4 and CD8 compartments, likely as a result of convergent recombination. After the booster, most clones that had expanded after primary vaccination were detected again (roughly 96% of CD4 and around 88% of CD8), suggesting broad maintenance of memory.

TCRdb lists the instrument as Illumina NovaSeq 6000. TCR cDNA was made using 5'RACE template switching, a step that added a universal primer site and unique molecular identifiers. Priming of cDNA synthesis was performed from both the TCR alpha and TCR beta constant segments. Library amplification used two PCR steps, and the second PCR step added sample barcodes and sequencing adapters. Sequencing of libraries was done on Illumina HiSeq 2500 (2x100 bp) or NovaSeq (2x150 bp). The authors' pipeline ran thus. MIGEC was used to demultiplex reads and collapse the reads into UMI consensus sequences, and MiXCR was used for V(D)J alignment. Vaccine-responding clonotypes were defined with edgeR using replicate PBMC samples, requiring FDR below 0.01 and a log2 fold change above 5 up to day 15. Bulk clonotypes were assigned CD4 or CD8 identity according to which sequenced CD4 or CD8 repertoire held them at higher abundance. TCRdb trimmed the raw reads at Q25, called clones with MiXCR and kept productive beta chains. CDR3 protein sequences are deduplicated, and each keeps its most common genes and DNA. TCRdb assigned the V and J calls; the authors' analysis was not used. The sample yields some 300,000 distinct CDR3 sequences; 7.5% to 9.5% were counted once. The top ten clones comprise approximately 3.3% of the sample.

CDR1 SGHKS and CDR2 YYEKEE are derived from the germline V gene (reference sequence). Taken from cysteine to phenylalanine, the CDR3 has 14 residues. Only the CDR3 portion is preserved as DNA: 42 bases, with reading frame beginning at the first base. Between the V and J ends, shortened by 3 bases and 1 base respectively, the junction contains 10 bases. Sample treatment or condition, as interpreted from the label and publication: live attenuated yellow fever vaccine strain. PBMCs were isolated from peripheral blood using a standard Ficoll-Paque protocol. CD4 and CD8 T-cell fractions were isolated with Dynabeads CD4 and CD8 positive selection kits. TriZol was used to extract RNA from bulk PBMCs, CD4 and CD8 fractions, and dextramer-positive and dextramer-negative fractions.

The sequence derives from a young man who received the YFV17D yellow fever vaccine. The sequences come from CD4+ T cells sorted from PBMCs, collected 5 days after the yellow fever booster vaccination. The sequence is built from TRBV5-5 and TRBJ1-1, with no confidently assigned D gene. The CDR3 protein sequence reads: CASSWVEPNTEAFF. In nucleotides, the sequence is TGTGCCAGCAGCTGGGTGGAACCGAACACTGAAGCTTTCTTT.